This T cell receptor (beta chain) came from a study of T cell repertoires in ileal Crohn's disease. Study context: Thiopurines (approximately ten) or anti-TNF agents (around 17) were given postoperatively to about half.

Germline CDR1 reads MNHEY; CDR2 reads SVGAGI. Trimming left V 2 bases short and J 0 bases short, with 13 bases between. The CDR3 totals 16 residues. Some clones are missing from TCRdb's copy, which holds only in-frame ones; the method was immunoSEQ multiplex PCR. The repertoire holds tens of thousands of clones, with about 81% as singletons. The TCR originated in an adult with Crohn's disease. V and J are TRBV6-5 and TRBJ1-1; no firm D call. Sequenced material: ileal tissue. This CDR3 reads CASSYRKVTMNTEAFF. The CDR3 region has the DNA TGTGCCAGCAGTTACCGAAAAGTTACTATGAACACTGAAGCTTTCTTT.